The sequence of this T cell receptor (beta chain) was determined in a study of T cell clusters in autoimmune cytopenias. TRB rearrangements were amplified by touch-down multiplex PCR with mixed TRB-A/B primers. Reanalyzing the multiplex PCR reads, TCRdb keeps one entry per CDR3 protein, without DNA. This table holds some 15,000 distinct CDR3 sequences. CDR3 size: 20 residues. Germline V gives CDR1 SGHRS, CDR2 YFSETQ. Each sample's input was around 250 ng genomic DNA, 30,000 to 45,000 genome equivalents. V usage is TRBV5-1 and J usage is TRBJ2-1; TCRdb's D call, TRBD2, is unchecked because there is no DNA. Source material: peripheral blood. This receptor was taken from a human donor with an autoimmune cytopenia or autoimmune hepatitis (not recorded which). This chain's CDR3 is CASSLDLTSGPEGSYNEQFF.